This T cell receptor (beta chain) was recorded in a study of blood T cell repertoires in COVID-19. Germline CDR1 and CDR2: LGHDT and YNNKEL (reference sequence). The CDR3 is 14 amino acids. Trimming took 0 bases from V and 4 from J, leaving 9 bases between them. Allocation to cohorts depended on clinical history reported by the participants. Clones were sequenced by immunoSEQ multiplex PCR, and TCRdb holds only the in-frame ones, with some missing. The data hold about 440,000 clones, with around 91% observed a single time. The V and J genes are TRBV3-1 (or the pseudogene TRBV3-2) and TRBJ1-1, with a possible D match to TRBD1 (5 bases). Sequences were obtained from PBMCs or T cells enriched from blood (not recorded which). The sequence came from a man between 18 and 29 years old who had recovered from COVID-19. For the CDR3, the DNA is TGTGCCAGCAGCCAAGAGTCTACAGGCACTGAAGCTTTCTTT. Residues: CASSQESTGTEAFF.